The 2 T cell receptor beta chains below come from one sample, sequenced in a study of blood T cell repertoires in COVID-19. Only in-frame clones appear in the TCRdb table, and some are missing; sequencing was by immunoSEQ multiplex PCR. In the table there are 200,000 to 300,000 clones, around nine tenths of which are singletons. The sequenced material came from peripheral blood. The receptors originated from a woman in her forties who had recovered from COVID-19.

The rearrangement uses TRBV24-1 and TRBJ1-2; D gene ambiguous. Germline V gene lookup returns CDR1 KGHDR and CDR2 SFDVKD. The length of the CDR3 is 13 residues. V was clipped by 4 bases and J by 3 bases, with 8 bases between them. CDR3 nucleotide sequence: TGTGCCACCAGTGAGTTCTCTCACTATGGCTACACCTTC. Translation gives CATSEFSHYGYTF.

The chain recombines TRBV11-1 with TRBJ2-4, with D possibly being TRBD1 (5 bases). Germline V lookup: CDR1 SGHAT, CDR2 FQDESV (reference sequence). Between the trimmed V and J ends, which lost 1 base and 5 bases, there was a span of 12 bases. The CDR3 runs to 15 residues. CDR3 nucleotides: TGTGCCAGCAGCTTAGGGGGCAGCTATGAAAACATTCAGTACTTC. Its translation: CASSLGGSYENIQYF.